One sample yielded the 6 T cell receptor beta chains listed below, sequenced in a study of cytomegalovirus exposure and HLA in healthy donors. The primer mix had 60 Vbeta and 13 Jbeta primers. Assay used: immunoSEQ multiplex PCR; TCRdb lists only in-frame clones, some missing. The sample yields fewer than 150,000 clones, approximately 79% seen once. The sequenced material came from PBMCs. The receptors stem from a man aged 40-50 years in good health and CMV-seropositive.

The chain links TRBV5-1 to TRBJ1-1; TRBD1 might be the D (6 bases). The CDR3 covers 15 residues. The V gene lost 4 bases and the J gene lost 4 bases, with 17 bases spanning the gap. CDR1 is SGHRS and CDR2 is YFSETQ in the germline V gene. The CDR3 sequence is CASSPREGVATEAFF. The CDR3 DNA is TGCGCCAGCAGCCCAAGGGAGGGGGTGGCCACTGAAGCTTTCTTT.

This clone was seen a few times. The chain employs TRBV2 and TRBJ2-7; D may be TRBD2 (5 bases). V was cut by 3 bases and J by 3 bases, with 9 bases left in between. The CDR3 has 13 amino acids. Germline CDR1 is SNHLY and CDR2 is FYNNEI. The CDR3 loop is CASSEPSSYEQYF. CDR3 coding DNA: TGTGCCAGCAGTGAGCCTAGCAGCTACGAGCAGTACTTC.

J is TRBJ2-7 and V is TRBV28; no clear D gene. CDR3 length: 16 amino acids. Between the trimmed V and J ends, which lost 1 base and 2 bases, there was a span of 15 bases. CDR1 is MDHEN, CDR2 SYDVKM, per germline. In DNA form, the CDR3 reads TGTGCCAGCAGTTTATATAACCAAGCAAGAGCCTACGAGCAGTACTTC. It yields the protein CASSLYNQARAYEQYF.

The chain uses TRBV9 and TRBJ1-2; 8 bases align to TRBD1. The CDR3 spans 18 residues. Looked up from germline, CDR1 is SGDLS and CDR2 is YYNGEE. J lost 2 bases, V lost 0 bases, and 12 bases had no gene match. CDR3 loop: CASSVATATGAPNYGYTF. The CDR3 coding sequence is TGTGCCAGCAGCGTAGCTACAGCGACAGGGGCCCCGAACTATGGCTACACCTTC.

A word on this clone: One end of the junction does not line up with germline, which may come from a read error. V gene TRBV7-9 combines with J gene TRBJ1-4, with 8 bases aligning to TRBD1. The CDR3 loop spans 16 amino acids. The germline gives CDR1 SEHNR, CDR2 FQNEAQ (reference sequence). In DNA, the CDR3 is TGTTCCAGCAGCGCCTGGACAGGGTTGAGAATTGAAAAACTGTTTTTT. It translates to CSSSAWTGLRIEKLFF.

The chain uses TRBV18 and TRBJ1-1; a possible D gene is TRBD1 (5 bases). The V gene lost 3 bases and the J gene lost 3 bases, with 11 bases spanning the gap. The CDR3 is 14 residues long. Germline-derived CDR1 and CDR2 are KGHSH and LQKENI. CDR3: CASSPPDRDTEAFF. In DNA, the CDR3 is TGTGCCAGCTCACCGCCCGACAGAGACACTGAAGCTTTCTTT. The entire variable domain, with the rest obtained from reference TRBV18 and TRBJ1-1, is as follows: NAGVMQNPRHLVRRRGQEARLRCSPMKGHSHVYWYRQLPEEGLKFMVYLQKENIIDESGMPKERFSAEFPKEGPSILRIQQVVRGDSAAYFCASSPPDRDTEAFFGQGTRLTVV.